A selection of T cell receptor beta chains follows, all from one sample in a study of T cell responses to AZD1222 COVID-19 vaccine. Measured with immunoSEQ multiplex PCR; TCRdb has only the in-frame clones, and not every one. The repertoire includes 150,000 to 200,000 clones, 90% of them detected once, and less than 6.5% sits in the top ten. The sequencing here drew on peripheral blood, taken 28 days after the second AZD1222 dose. These receptors came from an adult who received the AZD1222 COVID-19 vaccine. Each CDR3 is given without its conserved first and last residue.

J: TRBJ2-7; V: TRBV28; CDR3: ASSPGQAATYEQY
J: TRBJ1-5; V: TRBV2; CDR3: ASRGQGDSNQPQH
J: TRBJ1-3; V: TRBV30; CDR3: ACEGAGGNTIY
J: TRBJ1-3; V: TRBV28; CDR3: ASSLGHSGNTIY
J: TRBJ1-5; V: TRBV30; CDR3: AWSPQGKNAQPQH
J: TRBJ1-5; V: TRBV28; CDR3: ASSPGQDNQPQH
J: TRBJ1-2; V: TRBV6-5; CDR3: ASSLITGMTSGYT
J: TRBJ2-4; V: TRBV5-4; CDR3: ASNNQGAKNIQY
J: TRBJ2-7; V: TRBV2; CDR3: ASRPGLAGAAYEQY
J: TRBJ2-2; V: TRBV5-6; CDR3: ASSTQGTGELF
J: TRBJ1-3; V: TRBV28; CDR3: ASSLRNTIY
J: TRBJ1-4; V: TRBV2; CDR3: ASTRSGARTNEKLF
J: TRBJ2-1; V: TRBV7-3; CDR3: ASSLTRRLAGGGNEQF
J: TRBJ2-1; V: TRBV7-9; CDR3: ASSLGSFDISNEQF
J: TRBJ1-3; V: TRBV18; CDR3: ASSPQRDSGNTIY
J: TRBJ2-3; V: TRBV9; CDR3: ASSGVGLGGTDTQY
J: TRBJ1-6; V: TRBV5-6; CDR3: ASSLLGQGLRALH
J: TRBJ1-2; V: TRBV7-9; CDR3: ASSLGQLEGYT
J: TRBJ1-1; V: TRBV28; CDR3: ASSLQGAQTEAF
J: TRBJ1-2; V: TRBV7-9; CDR3: ASSLARGPNYGYT
J: TRBJ2-7; V: TRBV6-5; CDR3: ASSSGREQY
J: TRBJ1-5; V: TRBV6-2/TRBV6-3; CDR3: ASSYSTSQGPQH
J: TRBJ2-1; V: TRBV27; CDR3: ASSFMTSGSEEQF
J: TRBJ2-7; V: TRBV12-3/TRBV12-4; CDR3: ASSPDSREQY
J: TRBJ1-2; V: TRBV11-2; CDR3: ASSLEVGRGYT
J: TRBJ2-1; V: TRBV4-1; CDR3: ASSQGNSELYNEQF
J: TRBJ1-4; V: TRBV5-6; CDR3: ASSLTALNEKLF
J: TRBJ2-7; V: TRBV10-1; CDR3: ASSEHPRTDSYEQY
J: TRBJ2-7; V: TRBV5-1; CDR3: ASSLGGTESSYEQY
J: TRBJ1-5; V: TRBV27; CDR3: ASSSRLLIGGRDQPQH
J: TRBJ1-3; V: TRBV5-8; CDR3: ASSLSGNTIY
J: TRBJ2-5; V: TRBV5-1; CDR3: ASSLNRGAETQY
J: TRBJ1-6; V: TRBV28; CDR3: ASSFGQGYNSPLH
J: TRBJ2-7; V: TRBV18; CDR3: ASSPGLAYPEQY
J: TRBJ2-3; V: TRBV5-1; CDR3: ASSLRRLTVTQY
J: TRBJ1-2; V: TRBV29-1; CDR3: SVPSQGRDGYT
J: TRBJ1-5; V: TRBV7-2; CDR3: ASSLAGGFNQPQH
J: TRBJ2-1; V: TRBV7-6; CDR3: ASTKIRGNEQF
J: TRBJ1-3; V: TRBV18; CDR3: ASSPGTGVSGNTIY
J: TRBJ1-6; V: TRBV30; CDR3: AWSVYRGFNSPLH
J: TRBJ1-3; V: TRBV30; CDR3: AWSGDGPISGNTIY
J: TRBJ2-7; V: TRBV5-1; CDR3: ASSLGSERLEQY
J: TRBJ1-1; V: TRBV5-4; CDR3: ASSSTGGSMNTEAF
J: TRBJ1-3; V: TRBV5-1; CDR3: ASSLGQTGSGNTIY
J: TRBJ1-2; V: TRBV9; CDR3: ASSVQGFNYGYT
J: TRBJ1-2; V: TRBV2; CDR3: ASSERAVTGVRGYT
J: TRBJ2-7; V: TRBV6-6; CDR3: ASSLRYGTAAALYEQY
J: TRBJ2-3; V: TRBV24-1; CDR3: ATSDSLTGTDTQY